The TCR beta chain described here comes from a study of blood T cell repertoires in COVID-19. Background on the study: Material from acute and convalescent COVID-19 was sourced from the United States, Italy and Spain.

Patients in Seattle were enrolled during active infection, then followed longitudinally. Only in-frame clones appear in the TCRdb table, and some are missing; sequencing was by immunoSEQ multiplex PCR. The repertoire holds over 85,000 clones, about nine tenths seen once, with around 2% in the top ten. The CDR3 extends over 14 amino acids. CDR1 and CDR2 (germline): SNHLY, FYNNEI. V lost 4 bases and J lost 4, with 13 bases in between. The chain recombines TRBV2 with TRBJ1-2; a weak D match, TRBD1 (6 bases). The specimen sequenced was peripheral blood. The receptor's source is a woman aged 50 to 65 with COVID-19, enrolled during active disease. The CDR3 protein is CASSAPPGAYGYTF. DNA of the CDR3: TGTGCCAGCAGTGCTCCCCCAGGGGCCTATGGCTACACCTTC.